This TCR beta chain was found in a study of T cell repertoires in cytomegalovirus infection. CDR1 and CDR2 (germline): GTSNPN, SVGIG (reference sequence). V was shortened by 2 bases and J by 7 bases, with 15 bases between the two germline ends. This CDR3 has 14 residues. TCRdb fed the reads into MiXCR, producing one record per CDR3 protein. The table records approximately 100,000 distinct CDR3 sequences, around 22% of them present only once. This TCR was recovered from a human donor in good health (CMV status not recorded). Some clones in this sample may be carry-over from other donors' samples. The V gene is TRBV30, the J gene TRBJ2-1; D remains ambiguous. Sequenced sample: CD8+ T cells from PBMCs. The DNA of the CDR3 is TGTGCCTGGAGTCCCGACTTAGCTAGGAATGAGCAGTTCTTC. It codes for CAWSPDLARNEQFF.